Following are 5 T cell receptor beta chains from one sample sequenced in a study of post-analysis software for immune sequencing data (dated by TCRdb to the mid-2010s). Libraries were made using PCR. Instrument used: Illumina HiSeq 2500. To reduce PCR and sequencing biases, unique molecular identifiers were incorporated into the TCR beta cDNA libraries. TCRdb trimmed public reads at Q25 via fastp, called clones via MiXCR and kept in-frame beta chains. Rows with one shared CDR3 protein collapse into an entry with the most common genes and DNA. The sample table contains 400,000 to 500,000 distinct CDR3 sequences; only one count was recorded for approximately 38% of them. The top ten hold less than 10% of the sample. These TCRs are of unknown antigen specificity. The full study reports these points: Significantly higher frequencies in patients than in controls were found for a handful of TRBV segments, including TRBV5-6, TRBV5-1 and TRBV20-1.

The sample taken for sequencing was blood. The receptors stem from a girl aged 2 to 10 with multiple sclerosis.

This clonotype was observed a handful of times. This chain uses TRBV3-1 with TRBJ1-5; a possible D gene is TRBD1 (6 bases). Germline V lookup: CDR1 LGHDT, CDR2 YNNKEL (reference sequence). V was clipped by 0 bases and J by 2 bases, with 11 bases between them. CDR3 length: 16 residues. The CDR3 sequence: CASSQDGGLGNQPQHF. In DNA, the CDR3 is TGTGCCAGCAGCCAAGATGGGGGCTTAGGCAATCAGCCCCAGCATTTT.

This rearrangement joins TRBV4-3 to TRBJ2-5, with 9 bases aligning to TRBD1. The CDR3 is 14 residues long. Germline CDR1 and CDR2: LGHNA and YSLEER. Trimming removed 3 bases from V and 6 bases from J; junction bases left unmatched: 5. CDR3 in DNA: TGCGCCAGCAGCCACGGGACAGGGAGACAGACCCAGTACTTC. The encoded protein is CASSHGTGRQTQYF.

The chain carries TRBV20-1 and TRBJ1-1, with 7 bases lining up with TRBD1. The CDR3 contains 13 residues. CDR1 is DFQATT, CDR2 SNEGSKA, per germline (reference sequence). V shed 6 bases and J 4 bases; nucleotides not matched to a gene: 8. CDR3 nucleotides: TGCAGTGCCGTTAACCCAGGGGGCACTGAAGCTTTCTTT. It yields the protein CSAVNPGGTEAFF.

V gene TRBV20-1 combines with J gene TRBJ2-3, with 8 bases fitting TRBD2. Germline CDR1 is DFQATT and CDR2 is SNEGSKA (reference sequence). The trim removed 0 bases at V and 2 bases at J, leaving 4 bases unmatched. The CDR3 length is 15 residues. Here the CDR3 reads CSAREKRGHTDTQYF. CDR3 DNA: TGCAGTGCTAGAGAGAAGCGGGGGCACACAGATACGCAGTATTTT.

This clonotype was seen a handful of times. The chain joins TRBV6-5 to TRBJ1-1; D not resolved. V dropped 3 bases and J dropped 3 bases, with 8 bases sitting between them. The germline V gene has CDR1 MNHEY and CDR2 SVGAGI. The CDR3 loop spans 13 amino acids. The CDR3 loop reads CASSYYGDTEAFF. CDR3 sequence (DNA): TGTGCCAGCAGTTATTATGGGGACACTGAAGCTTTCTTT.